This T cell receptor (beta chain) is from a study of shared clonotypes between healthy human individuals. The CDR3 length is 16 residues. V lost 4 bases, J lost 6 bases, and 22 bases lay in between. Germline V gene sequence: CDR1 SGHDT, CDR2 YYEEEE. Only in-frame clones appear in the TCRdb table, and some are missing; sequencing was by immunoSEQ multiplex PCR. The data show a few million clones, about nine tenths seen once. The TCR comes from a man between 18 and 29 years old in good health. Some clones in this sample may be carry-over from other donors' samples. Sequences were obtained from naive CD4+ T cells from PBMCs. Subset defined: CD45RA+ positively selected. V usage is TRBV5-6 and J usage is TRBJ1-2; D is possibly TRBD1 (5 bases). CDR3: CASSPDSTDGGDGYTF. CDR3 nucleotides: TGTGCCAGCAGCCCTGATAGCACAGACGGAGGGGATGGCTACACCTTC. The variable domain in full, with the rest retrieved from reference TRBV5-6 and TRBJ1-2, is DAGVTQSPTHLIKTRGQQVTLRCSPKSGHDTVSWYQQALGQGPQFIFQYYEEEERQRGNFPDRFSGHQFPNYSSELNVNALLLGDSALYLCASSPDSTDGGDGYTFGSGTRLTVV.